Listed here are 28 T cell receptor beta chains from one sample, sequenced in a study of cytomegalovirus exposure and HLA in healthy donors. PCR involved 60 Vbeta and 13 Jbeta primers. Some clones are missing from TCRdb's copy, which holds only in-frame ones; the method was immunoSEQ multiplex PCR. The sample lists more than 100,000 clones, around 67% occurring once. Sequencing was carried out using PBMCs. These receptors all come from a woman in her fifties or sixties in good health and CMV-seronegative.

The chain uses TRBV7-3 and TRBJ2-2; weak D call: TRBD2 (5 bases). V was clipped by 6 bases and J by 5 bases, with 7 bases between them. This CDR3 is 12 amino acids long. The germline gives CDR1 SGHTA, CDR2 FQGTGA. The CDR3 nucleotides read TGTGCCAGCAGAGGAGGTACCGGGGAGCTGTTTTTT. It is translated as CASRGGTGELFF.

The chain couples TRBV5-1 to TRBJ2-5; TRBD2 matches at 8 bases. There are 14 residues in the CDR3. Germline CDR1 SGHRS, CDR2 YFSETQ. The junction had 7 bases not matched to a gene; V was cut back by 4 bases and J by 5 bases. CDR3 region: CASSRERESETQYF. As DNA, the CDR3 is TGCGCCAGCAGCCGTGAGCGGGAGTCCGAGACCCAGTACTTC. Combining the CDR3 with reference TRBV5-1 and TRBJ2-5 gives the whole variable domain KAGVTQTPRYLIKTRGQQVTLSCSPISGHRSVSWYQQTPGQGLQFLFEYFSETQRNKGNFPGRFSGRQFSNSRSEMNVSTLELGDSALYLCASSRERESETQYFGPGTRLLVL.

The CDR3 DNA reads TGTGCCAGCAGCTTAAGACAGGGTGATGGCTACACCTTC. Amino acids: CASSLRQGDGYTF. V and J are TRBV7-3 and TRBJ1-2, with 7 bases that match TRBD1. CDR3 size: 13 residues. V was clipped by 1 base and J by 6 bases; unmatched bases: 2. CDR1 is SGHTA and CDR2 is FQGTGA in the germline V gene.

The rearrangement joins TRBV18 to TRBJ1-1; possible D gene TRBD1, 5 bases. V was cut by 2 bases and J by 5 bases, with 9 bases left in between. Germline lookup yields CDR1 KGHSH and CDR2 LQKENI. The CDR3 totals 13 residues. DNA of the CDR3: TGTGCCAGCTCACCAGCCGGGACTACTGAAGCTTTCTTT. Translated: CASSPAGTTEAFF.

This clone was counted once. The chain is built from TRBV2 and TRBJ1-1, with D maybe TRBD1 (6 bases). V was pared by 4 bases and J by 12 bases, with 18 bases between. Per germline, CDR1 SNHLY and CDR2 FYNNEI. There are 13 residues in the CDR3. The CDR3 is CASSAERHRVSFF. The DNA of the CDR3 is TGTGCCAGCAGTGCGGAGAGACACAGGGTCTCTTTCTTT.

CDR3 nucleotides: TGTGCCAGCAGCTTTAGGGGGACAGGGTCGGATGAGCAGTTCTTC. Translation gives CASSFRGTGSDEQFF. This chain uses TRBV7-2 with TRBJ2-1; 9 nucleotides match TRBD1. Germline loops: CDR1 SGHTA, CDR2 FQGNSA. CDR3 length equals 15 residues. The ends lost 3 bases at V and 8 bases at J; junction bases unmatched: 8. Looking up the rest from reference TRBV7-2 and TRBJ2-1 gives the full variable domain: GAGVSQSPSNKVTEKGKDVELRCDPISGHTALYWYRQSLGQGLEFLIYFQGNSAPDKSGLPSDRFSAERTGGSVSTLTIQRTQQEDSAVYLCASSFRGTGSDEQFFGPGTRLTVL.

This clone was seen a handful of times. This chain links TRBV7-6 with TRBJ1-1; tentative D call: TRBD1 (6 bases). The CDR3 is made up of 14 amino acids. The germline V gene encodes CDR1 SGHVS and CDR2 FNYEAQ. The ends were cut back, 2 bases at V and 2 bases at J, with 9 bases in the middle. This CDR3 reads CASSLSQGNTEAFF. The CDR3, as DNA: TGTGCCAGCAGCTTATCACAGGGAAACACTGAAGCTTTCTTT.

This rearrangement joins TRBV10-2 to TRBJ2-3, with D uncertain. Trimming pared 10 bases from V and 4 bases from J, leaving 18 bases between. The CDR3 totals 14 residues. Germline V CDR1 and CDR2: WSHSY, SAAADI. The CDR3 loop reads CAIANTRSSDTQYF. CDR3 nucleotides: TGCGCCATAGCAAACACCCGTAGTTCAGATACGCAGTATTTT.

This chain links TRBV5-1 with TRBJ2-5; D might be TRBD1 (5 bases). Germline V gene data show CDR1 as SGHRS and CDR2 as YFSETQ. This CDR3 has 14 amino acids. Trimming removed 0 bases from V and 1 base from J, with 7 bases in between. The CDR3 region is CASSLGQSQETQYF. CDR3 DNA sequence: TGCGCCAGCAGCTTGGGACAGTCCCAAGAGACCCAGTACTTC.

The chain combines TRBV7-6 with TRBJ2-5, with D possibly matching TRBD2 (7 bases). This CDR3 contains 15 residues. The V end lost 2 bases, the J end lost 3 bases, and 13 bases lay between the germline ends. The germline CDR1 and CDR2 sequences are SGHVS and FNYEAQ. CDR3 sequence (DNA): TGTGCCAGCAGCTTATTCGGGGGGCTAAAAGAGACCCAGTACTTC. This codes for CASSLFGGLKETQYF.

This clone has only one observation. V and J are TRBV5-1 and TRBJ2-2, with 9 positions matching TRBD1. Looked up from germline, CDR1 is SGHRS and CDR2 is YFSETQ. V was clipped by 3 bases and J by 7 bases; unmatched bases: 7. The CDR3 consists of 15 residues. Here the CDR3 DNA reads TGCGCCAGCAGCTCCCAACAGGGGGCGGGCGGGGAGCTGTTTTTT. Its translation is CASSSQQGAGGELFF.

This clone was recorded a few times. V usage is TRBV27 and J usage is TRBJ2-7, with D maybe TRBD1 (6 bases). V lost 8 bases and J 0 bases, leaving 11 bases between the germline ends. The length of the CDR3 is 13 residues. Germline-derived CDR1 and CDR2 are MNHEY and SMNVEV (reference sequence). The CDR3 spells CASLDSYSYEQYF. The CDR3 bases are TGTGCCAGCCTGGACAGTTACTCCTACGAGCAGTACTTC.

The rearrangement uses TRBV9 and TRBJ2-2, with D perhaps matching TRBD2 (5 bases). This CDR3 spans 16 amino acids. Per germline, CDR1 SGDLS and CDR2 YYNGEE. Trimming stripped 2 bases from V and 1 base from J, with 12 bases between. The CDR3 loop is CASSVSGSRNTGELFF. CDR3 DNA: TGTGCCAGCAGCGTTAGTGGGAGTCGGAACACCGGGGAGCTGTTTTTT.

The chain uses TRBV28 and TRBJ1-4; 10 bases agree with TRBD1. Trimming took 7 bases from V and 7 from J; bases not matched to a gene: 6. Germline CDR1 is MDHEN and CDR2 is SYDVKM. The CDR3 totals 14 residues. The CDR3 DNA is TGTGCCAGCACCTCGGGACAGGGGACTGAAAAACTGTTTTTT. This codes for CASTSGQGTEKLFF.

The chain recombines TRBV6-6 with TRBJ2-1; weak D call: TRBD2 (7 bases). This CDR3 is 15 amino acids long. V was cut by 7 bases and J by 0 bases, with 13 bases left in between. Germline loops: CDR1 MNHNY, CDR2 SVGAGI (reference sequence). The CDR3 loop reads CASKREGGSYNEQFF. The CDR3 region has the DNA TGTGCCAGCAAGAGGGAGGGGGGCTCCTACAATGAGCAGTTCTTC.

The chain employs TRBV5-4 and TRBJ2-3; D perhaps matches TRBD1 (5 bases). The V gene's germline CDR1 is SGHNT and CDR2 YYREEE (reference sequence). The V and J ends lost 1 base and 4 bases respectively, with 13 bases between them. The CDR3 is 15 residues long. CDR3 nucleotides: TGTGCCAGCAGCTTGTCTAGGGGCCAGGCAGATACGCAGTATTTT. It yields the protein CASSLSRGQADTQYF.

The V gene is TRBV11-1, the J gene TRBJ2-5; D remains unclear. V was shortened by 7 bases and J by 0 bases, with 12 bases between the two germline ends. Germline CDR1 is SGHAT and CDR2 is FQDESV (reference sequence). The CDR3 totals 14 residues. The CDR3 protein is CASKEGGNQETQYF. CDR3 in DNA: TGTGCCAGCAAGGAAGGCGGAAACCAAGAGACCCAGTACTTC. Variable domain in full (rest from reference TRBV11-1 and TRBJ2-5): EAEVAQSPRYKITEKSQAVAFWCDPISGHATLYWYRQILGQGPELLVQFQDESVVDDSQLPKDRFSAERLKGVDSTLKIQPAELGDSAMYLCASKEGGNQETQYFGPGTRLLVL.

The V call is TRBV5-4, the J call TRBJ2-3; 8 nucleotides align to TRBD2. Per germline, CDR1 SGHNT and CDR2 YYREEE (reference sequence). This CDR3 comprises 16 residues. V lost 4 bases and J lost 4; bases outside the gene matches: 11. The CDR3 DNA sequence: TGTGCCAGCAGCGCGGGGTTCCGGGGGGGGTCAGATACGCAGTATTTT. Translating it yields CASSAGFRGGSDTQYF. Supplemented by reference TRBV5-4 and TRBJ2-3, the full variable domain reads ETGVTQSPTHLIKTRGQQVTLRCSSQSGHNTVSWYQQALGQGPQFIFQYYREEENGRGNFPPRFSGLQFPNYSSELNVNALELDDSALYLCASSAGFRGGSDTQYFGPGTRLTVL.

This clone appeared a few times. V gene TRBV25-1 combines with J gene TRBJ2-5, with a possible D match to TRBD1 (5 bases). Germline V gives CDR1 MGHDK, CDR2 SYGVNS. V was cut by 8 bases and J by 1 base, with 11 bases left in between. The CDR3 runs to 13 residues. CDR3: CASGRGSQETQYF. CDR3 bases: TGTGCCAGCGGTAGGGGCAGCCAAGAGACCCAGTACTTC.

The chain joins TRBV4-3 to TRBJ2-3; 11 bases fit TRBD2. J gave up 3 bases and V 4 bases, and 12 bases lay outside the gene matches. This CDR3 is 18 amino acids long. Germline CDR1 and CDR2: LGHNA and YSLEER. The CDR3 reads CASSPRTFSGGATDTQYF. The CDR3 bases are TGCGCCAGCAGCCCTCGAACGTTTAGCGGGGGGGCTACAGATACGCAGTATTTT.

CDR3 amino acids: CASSTGVQETQYF. CDR3 DNA sequence: TGTGCCTCCTCCACAGGGGTTCAAGAGACCCAGTACTTC. The genes are TRBV30 and TRBJ2-5, with 7 bases fitting TRBD1. Germline V lookup: CDR1 GTSNPN, CDR2 SVGIG (reference sequence). This CDR3 region has 13 residues. Trimming took 7 bases from V and 2 from J; bases not matched to a gene: 7. Supplemented by reference TRBV30 and TRBJ2-5, the full variable domain reads SQTIHQWPATLVQPVGSPLSLECTVEGTSNPNLYWYRQAAGRGLQLLFYSVGIGQISSEVPQNLSASRPQDRQFILSSKKLLLSDSGFYLCASSTGVQETQYFGPGTRLLVL.

The chain uses TRBV5-1 and TRBJ1-2; D is perhaps TRBD1 (6 bases). Trimming cost V 4 bases and J 7 bases, with 14 bases left between them. Germline loops: CDR1 SGHRS, CDR2 YFSETQ. The CDR3 runs to 13 residues. The CDR3 sequence is CASSPGGGSGYTF. CDR3 nucleotide sequence: TGCGCCAGCAGCCCGGGGGGCGGGTCTGGCTACACCTTC.

The chain combines TRBV25-1 with TRBJ2-3; 9 bases line up with TRBD2. This CDR3 contains 17 residues. Per the germline V gene, CDR1 is MGHDK and CDR2 is SYGVNS. The ends lost 4 bases at V and 0 bases at J; junction bases unmatched: 8. The CDR3 reads CASSVRLAAPSTDTQYF. CDR3 DNA: TGTGCCAGCAGTGTGAGACTAGCGGCCCCTAGCACAGATACGCAGTATTTT.

The chain uses TRBV11-2 and TRBJ1-3; the D is unclear. V was shortened by 0 bases and J by 0 bases, with 12 bases between the two germline ends. This CDR3 spans 17 amino acids. In germline, CDR1 is SGHAT, CDR2 FQNNGV. The CDR3 region has the DNA TGTGCCAGCAGCTTAGAAGCTGGACTACTCTCTGGAAACACCATATATTTT. This translates into CASSLEAGLLSGNTIYF.

The gene calls are TRBV27 and TRBJ1-2; a weak D match, TRBD1 (6 bases). Germline lookup yields CDR1 MNHEY and CDR2 SMNVEV (reference sequence). V was cut by 6 bases and J by 4 bases, with 21 bases left in between. The CDR3 length is 16 residues. CDR3 residues: CASSLTTRGTGYGYTF. The DNA for the CDR3 is TGTGCCAGCAGCTTAACCACCAGGGGTACCGGCTATGGCTACACCTTC.

V gene TRBV19 combines with J gene TRBJ1-6; D is possibly TRBD1 (5 bases). The CDR3 is 16 amino acids. Germline values: CDR1 LNHDA, CDR2 SQIVND (reference sequence). Trimming left V 5 bases short and J 5 bases short, with 16 bases between. The CDR3 here is CASSPAAGNNNSPLHF. The CDR3 nucleotides read TGTGCCAGTAGTCCGGCGGCAGGGAACAATAATTCACCCCTCCACTTT.

J is TRBJ2-1 and V is TRBV9, with 7 bases matching TRBD2. The CDR3 sequence is 14 residues long. V was pared by 3 bases and J by 2 bases, with 2 bases of the junction left unmatched. Germline loops: CDR1 SGDLS, CDR2 YYNGEE. CDR3 region: CASSETSTYNEQFF. The CDR3 nucleotides are TGTGCCAGCAGCGAGACTAGCACCTACAATGAGCAGTTCTTC. Complete variable domain (other parts from reference TRBV9 and TRBJ2-1): DSGVTQTPKHLITATGQRVTLRCSPRSGDLSVYWYQQSLDQGLQFLIQYYNGEERAKGNILERFSAQQFPDLHSELNLSSLELGDSALYFCASSETSTYNEQFFGPGTRLTVL.

This sequence joins TRBV4-3 and TRBJ2-7, with D perhaps matching TRBD2 (6 bases). V lost 0 bases, J lost 5 bases, and 17 bases lay in between. The length of the CDR3 is 16 residues. Germline assignment: CDR1 LGHNA and CDR2 YSLEER. The CDR3: CASSQDPWRVQDEQYF. DNA for the CDR3: TGCGCCAGCAGCCAAGATCCGTGGAGGGTTCAGGACGAGCAGTACTTC.